This passage covers 2 T cell receptor beta chains from one sample sequenced in a study of blood T cells in healthy people across ages. Together with a sample-barcoded 5' primer, a J-beta primer mix was included in a second PCR lasting about 6 to 11 cycles. MiXCR, applied by TCRdb to the 5' RACE reads, yields one record per CDR3 protein. The sample shows 850,000 to 1,100,000 distinct CDR3 sequences, less than 45% of them seen only once. The sequencing input was blood. Source of these receptors: a man in his late teens or twenties in good health.

This CDR3 is CASSPTGQAYGYTF. The CDR3 DNA is TGCGCCAGCAGCCCCACCGGACAGGCGTATGGCTACACCTTC. The chain employs TRBV5-1 and TRBJ1-2; 7 bases match TRBD1. The trim removed 4 bases at V and 5 bases at J, leaving 8 bases unmatched. Germline CDR1 SGHRS, CDR2 YFSETQ. The CDR3 has 14 residues.

The rearrangement uses TRBV10-3 and TRBJ2-5; 11 bases map to TRBD1. The J segment lost 3 bases and the V segment lost 6 bases, leaving 18 bases of the junction unmatched. The CDR3 spans 19 residues. Germline loops: CDR1 ENHRY, CDR2 SYGVKD. The CDR3 DNA follows: TGTGCCATCAGCGTCGATTATTGGACAGGGGGCGCGGGAAAAGAGACCCAGTACTTC. Its protein product is CAISVDYWTGGAGKETQYF.